This TCR beta chain came from a study of shared clonotypes between healthy human individuals. CDR3 length: 15 residues. Method: immunoSEQ multiplex PCR; TCRdb's copy keeps in-frame clones and lacks some. The sample holds hundreds of thousands of clones, around 96% seen once. Naive CD8 cells lacked CD45RO and underwent positive selection for CCR7, leaving out terminally differentiated effector memory CD45RA+ cells. The count of this clone is one. This TCR was recovered from a woman in her twenties or thirties in good health. Source material: naive CD8+ T cells sorted from blood. The chain uses TRBV21-1 and TRBJ1-4. TRBV21-1 constitutes a pseudogene. The CDR3 DNA reads TGTGCCAGCAGCATGCAGGGGAGGCGGCATGAAAAACTGTTTTTT. As protein: CASSMQGRRHEKLFF.